In its sample, the clone carrying this T cell receptor (beta chain) was seen a few times. Each CDR3 protein is one row after TCRdb ran MiXCR on the 5' RACE reads. The sample lists 20,000 to 25,000 distinct CDR3 sequences, more than 10% seen once, with less than 15% in the top ten. The unsorted libraries had their origin in 2 million PBMCs stored at -80 C. V was pared by 7 bases and J by 5 bases, with 11 bases between. CDR1 MNHNY and CDR2 SVGAGI come from the germline V gene (reference sequence). The CDR3 is made up of 13 amino acids. The sample originates from a study of neurological immune-mediated disorders.

Sequencing was performed on PBMCs. The chain links TRBV6-6 to TRBJ2-2; D is unresolved. The clonotype comes from a woman aged 55-75 years with HTLV-1-associated myelopathy (HAM/TSP). CDR3 region: CASNTMGTGELFF. CDR3 bases: TGTGCCAGCAATACCATGGGGACCGGGGAGCTGTTTTTT.